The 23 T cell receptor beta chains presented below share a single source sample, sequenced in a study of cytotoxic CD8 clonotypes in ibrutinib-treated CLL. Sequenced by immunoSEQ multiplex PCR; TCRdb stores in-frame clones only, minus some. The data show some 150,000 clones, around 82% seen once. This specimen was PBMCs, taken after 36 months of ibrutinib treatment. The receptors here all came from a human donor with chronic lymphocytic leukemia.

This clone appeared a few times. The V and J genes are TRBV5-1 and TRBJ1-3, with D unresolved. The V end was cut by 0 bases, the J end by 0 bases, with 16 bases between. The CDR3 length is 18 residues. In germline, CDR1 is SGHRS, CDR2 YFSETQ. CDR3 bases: TGCGCCAGCAGCTTGGCCCGTGGGGAGATGAGCTCTGGAAACACCATATATTTT. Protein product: CASSLARGEMSSGNTIYF. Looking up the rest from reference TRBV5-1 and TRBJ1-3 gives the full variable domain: KAGVTQTPRYLIKTRGQQVTLSCSPISGHRSVSWYQQTPGQGLQFLFEYFSETQRNKGNFPGRFSGRQFSNSRSEMNVSTLELGDSALYLCASSLARGEMSSGNTIYFGEGSWLTVV.

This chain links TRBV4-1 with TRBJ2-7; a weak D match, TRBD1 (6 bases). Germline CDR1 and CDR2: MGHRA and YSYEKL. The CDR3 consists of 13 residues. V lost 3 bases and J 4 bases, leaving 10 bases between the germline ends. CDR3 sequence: CASSHQGPYEQYF. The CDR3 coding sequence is TGCGCCAGCAGCCACCAGGGGCCTTACGAGCAGTACTTC.

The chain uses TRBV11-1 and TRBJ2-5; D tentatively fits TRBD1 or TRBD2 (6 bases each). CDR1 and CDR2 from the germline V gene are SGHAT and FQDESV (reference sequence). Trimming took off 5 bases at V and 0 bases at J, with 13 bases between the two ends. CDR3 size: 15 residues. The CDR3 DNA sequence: TGTGCCAGCAGCCCGGGGGCAGCGTACCAAGAGACCCAGTACTTC. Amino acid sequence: CASSPGAAYQETQYF.

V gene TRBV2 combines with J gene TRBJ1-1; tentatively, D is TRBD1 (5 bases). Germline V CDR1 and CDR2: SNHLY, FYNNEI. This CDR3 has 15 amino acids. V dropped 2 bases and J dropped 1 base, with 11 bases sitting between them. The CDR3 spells CASSEQGVGNTEAFF. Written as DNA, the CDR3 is TGTGCCAGCAGTGAACAGGGCGTCGGGAACACTGAAGCTTTCTTT.

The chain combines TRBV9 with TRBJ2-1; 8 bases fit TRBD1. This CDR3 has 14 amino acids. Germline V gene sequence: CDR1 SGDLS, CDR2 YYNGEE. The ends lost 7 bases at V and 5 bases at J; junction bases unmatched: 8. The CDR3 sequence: CASRKLDRDNEQFF. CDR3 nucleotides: TGTGCCAGCCGAAAGTTGGACAGGGACAATGAGCAGTTCTTC.

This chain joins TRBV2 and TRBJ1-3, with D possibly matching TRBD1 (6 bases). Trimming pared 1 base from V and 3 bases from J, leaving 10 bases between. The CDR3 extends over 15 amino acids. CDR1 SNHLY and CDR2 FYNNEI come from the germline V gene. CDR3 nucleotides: TGTGCCAGCAGTGAAGTCTGGGGGCATGGAAACACCATATATTTT. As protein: CASSEVWGHGNTIYF. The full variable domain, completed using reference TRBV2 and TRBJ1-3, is EPEVTQTPSHQVTQMGQEVILRCVPISNHLYFYWYRQILGQKVEFLVSFYNNEISEKSEIFDDQFSVERPDGSNFTLKIRSTKLEDSAMYFCASSEVWGHGNTIYFGEGSWLTVV.

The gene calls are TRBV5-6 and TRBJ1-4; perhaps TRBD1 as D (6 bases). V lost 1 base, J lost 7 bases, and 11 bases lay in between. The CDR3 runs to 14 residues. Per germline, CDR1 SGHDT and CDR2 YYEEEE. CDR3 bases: TGTGCCAGCAGCTTGTTGGGGGCTGGTGAAAAACTGTTTTTT. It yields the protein CASSLLGAGEKLFF.

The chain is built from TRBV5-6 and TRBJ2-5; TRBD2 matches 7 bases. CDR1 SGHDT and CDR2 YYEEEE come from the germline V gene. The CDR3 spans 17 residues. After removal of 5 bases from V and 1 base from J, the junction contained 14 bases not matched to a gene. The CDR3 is CASRWRSLERGQETQYF. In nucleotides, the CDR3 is TGTGCCAGCAGGTGGAGGTCGTTGGAGCGGGGCCAAGAGACCCAGTACTTC.

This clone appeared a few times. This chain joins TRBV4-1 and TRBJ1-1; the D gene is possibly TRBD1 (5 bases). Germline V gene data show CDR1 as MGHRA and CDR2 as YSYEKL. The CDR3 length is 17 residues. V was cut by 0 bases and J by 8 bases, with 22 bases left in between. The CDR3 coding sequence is TGCGCCAGCAGCCAAGATGAAGGGCTGGGACGGGAGAGGGAAGCTTTCTTT. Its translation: CASSQDEGLGREREAFF.

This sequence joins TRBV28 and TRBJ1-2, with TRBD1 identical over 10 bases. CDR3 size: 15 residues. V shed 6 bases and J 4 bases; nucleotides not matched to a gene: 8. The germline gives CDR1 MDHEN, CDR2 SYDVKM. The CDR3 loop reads CASSKDRGLGYGYTF. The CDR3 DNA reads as TGTGCCAGCAGCAAAGACAGGGGGCTGGGCTATGGCTACACCTTC.

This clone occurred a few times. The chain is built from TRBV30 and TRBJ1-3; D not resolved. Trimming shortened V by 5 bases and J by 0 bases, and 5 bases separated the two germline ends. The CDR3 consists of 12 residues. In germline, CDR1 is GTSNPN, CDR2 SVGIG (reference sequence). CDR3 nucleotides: TGTGCCTGGGATATCTCTGGAAACACCATATATTTT. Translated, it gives CAWDISGNTIYF.

The CDR3 region has the DNA TGTGCCAGCAGCCGACTCCGGGACAGGGTTGGGAAACTGTTTTTT. As protein: CASSRLRDRVGKLFF. V usage is TRBV11-2 and J usage is TRBJ1-4; 9 nucleotides match TRBD1. CDR1 is SGHAT and CDR2 is FQNNGV in the germline V gene. The trim removed 5 bases at V and 11 bases at J, leaving 12 bases unmatched. This CDR3 is built from 15 residues.

CDR3 sequence: CASSERGTARGYTF. For the CDR3, the DNA is TGTGCCAGCAGTGAAAGGGGGACAGCCCGTGGCTACACCTTC. The V call is TRBV6-1, the J call TRBJ1-2; the match to TRBD1 covers 7 bases. This CDR3 is 14 amino acids long. Germline CDR1 and CDR2: MNHNS and SASEGT. The V and J ends lost 2 bases and 7 bases, in that order; junction bases with no gene match: 7.

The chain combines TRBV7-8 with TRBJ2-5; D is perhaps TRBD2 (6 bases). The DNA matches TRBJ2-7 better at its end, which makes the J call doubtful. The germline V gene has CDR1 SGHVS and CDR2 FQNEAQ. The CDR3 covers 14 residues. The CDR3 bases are TGTGCCAGCAGCTTGGGATGGAGGGAGTACGAGCAGTACTTC. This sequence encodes CASSLGWREYEQYF.

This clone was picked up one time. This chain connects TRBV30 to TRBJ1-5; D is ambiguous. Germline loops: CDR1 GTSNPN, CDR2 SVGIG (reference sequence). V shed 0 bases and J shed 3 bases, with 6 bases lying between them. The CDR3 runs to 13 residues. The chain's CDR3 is CAWSVEHNQPQHF. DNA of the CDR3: TGTGCCTGGAGTGTTGAACACAATCAGCCCCAGCATTTT.

The DNA for the CDR3 is TGTGCCAGCAGCGCTTTGGACAGTCTTTACCACGAGCAGTACTTC. Protein product: CASSALDSLYHEQYF. The chain joins TRBV2 to TRBJ2-7; tentatively, D is TRBD1 (6 bases). Germline assignment: CDR1 SNHLY and CDR2 FYNNEI. The CDR3 runs 15 residues. Between the trimmed V and J ends, which lost 6 bases and 5 bases, there was a span of 20 bases.

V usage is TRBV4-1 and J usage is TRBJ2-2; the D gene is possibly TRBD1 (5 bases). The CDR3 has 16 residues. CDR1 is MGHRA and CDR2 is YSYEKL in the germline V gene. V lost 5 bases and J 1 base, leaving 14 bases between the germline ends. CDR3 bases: TGCGCCAGCAGCACTATTATAACAGGGAACACCGGGGAGCTGTTTTTT. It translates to CASSTIITGNTGELFF.

CDR3 amino acids: CSAGADWLQETQYF. The CDR3 bases are TGCAGCGCTGGGGCCGACTGGCTCCAAGAGACCCAGTACTTC. The chain has TRBV29-1 and TRBJ2-5; possible D gene TRBD1, 5 bases. The CDR3 length is 14 residues. Germline V lookup: CDR1 SQVTM, CDR2 ANQGSEA. V was pared by 7 bases and J by 1 base, with 16 bases between. Using reference TRBV29-1 and TRBJ2-5 for the parts outside the CDR3, the full variable domain is SAVISQKPSRDICQRGTSLTIQCQVDSQVTMMFWYRQQPGQSLTLIATANQGSEATYESGFVIDKFPISRPNLTFSTLTVSNMSPEDSSIYLCSAGADWLQETQYFGPGTRLLVL.

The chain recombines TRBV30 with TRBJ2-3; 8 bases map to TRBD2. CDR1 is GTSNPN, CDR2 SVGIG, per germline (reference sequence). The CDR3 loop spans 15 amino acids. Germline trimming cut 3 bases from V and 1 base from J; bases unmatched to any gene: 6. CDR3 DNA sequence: TGTGCCTGGAGCGCGGCAGCGGGGGGCACAGATACGCAGTATTTT. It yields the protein CAWSAAAGGTDTQYF.

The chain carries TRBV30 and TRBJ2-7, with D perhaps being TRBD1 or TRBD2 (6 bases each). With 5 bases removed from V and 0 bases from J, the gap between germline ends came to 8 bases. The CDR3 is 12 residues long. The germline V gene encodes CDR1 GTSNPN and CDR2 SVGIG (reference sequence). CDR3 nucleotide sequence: TGTGCCTGGGGAGGGGGCTCCTACGAGCAGTACTTC. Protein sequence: CAWGGGSYEQYF.

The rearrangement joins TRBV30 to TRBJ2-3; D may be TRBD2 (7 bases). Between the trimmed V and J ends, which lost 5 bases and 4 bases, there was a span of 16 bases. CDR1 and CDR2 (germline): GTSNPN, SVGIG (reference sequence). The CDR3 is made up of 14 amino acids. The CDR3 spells CAWCPGEGADTQYF. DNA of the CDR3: TGTGCCTGGTGCCCAGGGGAGGGCGCAGATACGCAGTATTTT. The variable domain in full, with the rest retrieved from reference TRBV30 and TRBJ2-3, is SQTIHQWPATLVQPVGSPLSLECTVEGTSNPNLYWYRQAAGRGLQLLFYSVGIGQISSEVPQNLSASRPQDRQFILSSKKLLLSDSGFYLCAWCPGEGADTQYFGPGTRLTVL.

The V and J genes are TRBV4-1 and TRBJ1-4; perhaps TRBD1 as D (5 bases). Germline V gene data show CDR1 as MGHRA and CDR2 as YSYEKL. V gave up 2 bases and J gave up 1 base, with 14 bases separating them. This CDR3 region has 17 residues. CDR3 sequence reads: CASSQHRGTGTNEKLFF. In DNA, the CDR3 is TGCGCCAGCAGCCAACACCGAGGGACGGGAACTAATGAAAAACTGTTTTTT.

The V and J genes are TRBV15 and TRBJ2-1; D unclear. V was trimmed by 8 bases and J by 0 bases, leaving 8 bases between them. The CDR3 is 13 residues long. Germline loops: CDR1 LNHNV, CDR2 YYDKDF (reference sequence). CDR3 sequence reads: CATAVGSYNEQFF. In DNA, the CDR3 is TGTGCCACCGCAGTGGGCTCCTACAATGAGCAGTTCTTC.